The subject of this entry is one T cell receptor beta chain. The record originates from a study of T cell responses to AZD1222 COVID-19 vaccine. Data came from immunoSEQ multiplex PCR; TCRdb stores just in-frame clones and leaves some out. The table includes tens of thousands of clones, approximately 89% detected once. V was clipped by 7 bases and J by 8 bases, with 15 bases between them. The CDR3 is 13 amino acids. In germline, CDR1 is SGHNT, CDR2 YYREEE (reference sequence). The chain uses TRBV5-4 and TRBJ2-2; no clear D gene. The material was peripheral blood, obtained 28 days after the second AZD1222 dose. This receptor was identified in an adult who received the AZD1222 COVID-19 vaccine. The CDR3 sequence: CASAQDLVGELFF. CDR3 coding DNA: TGTGCCAGCGCTCAAGATCTTGTGGGGGAGCTGTTTTTT.